This is a list of T cell receptor beta chains from one sample in a study of a mutant IDH1 vaccine in newly diagnosed glioma. Their antigens are not known. Sequencing used immunoSEQ multiplex PCR; TCRdb keeps in-frame clones, though not all of them. The table records 35,000 or so clones, around 83% of them present only once. Source: PBMCs, taken from a glioma patient whose treatment included an IDH1 peptide vaccine. Every receptor here comes from a man aged 25 to 45 with glioma. Both conserved end residues are part of each CDR3. D genes are given only for firm matches. Size is omitted from some rows. Given values are once, few, many or a class for expanded clones.

size	V	D	length	J	CDR3	DNA
.	TRBV5-1	TRBD2	15	TRBJ2-3	CASSLSSGRTDTQYF	TGCGCCAGCAGCTTATCTAGCGGGAGGACAGATACGCAGTATTTT
few	TRBV7-2	TRBD2	19	TRBJ2-1	CASTPSGASGGRRRNEQFF	TGTGCCAGCACTCCAAGTGGGGCTAGCGGGGGCCGCCGGAGGAATGAGCAGTTCTTC
once	TRBV25-1	.	15	TRBJ1-5	CASSEGLHHNQPQHF	TGTGCCAGCAGTGAAGGTTTGCACCACAATCAGCCCCAGCATTTT
.	TRBV6-1	.	12	TRBJ2-7	CASSEGTYEQYF	TGTGCCAGCAGTGAAGGGACCTACGAGCAGTACTTC
.	TRBV5-4	.	14	TRBJ2-3	CASSWDSHTDTQYF	TGTGCCAGCAGCTGGGACTCTCACACAGATACGCAGTATTTT
once	TRBV10-3	.	14	TRBJ2-5	CAISGSATKETQYF	TGTGCCATCAGTGGGTCAGCTACTAAAGAGACCCAGTACTTC
.	TRBV19	.	15	TRBJ2-1	CASSVLAPSYNEQFF	TGTGCCAGTAGTGTCCTTGCCCCTTCCTACAATGAGCAGTTCTTC
.	TRBV5-1	TRBD1	18	TRBJ2-5	CASSLGRQGFQWMETQYF	TGCGCCAGCAGCTTGGGGAGACAGGGATTCCAATGGATGGAGACCCAGTACTTC
.	TRBV14	.	13	TRBJ1-1	CASSRRQNTEAFF	TGTGCCAGCAGTCGAAGACAAAACACTGAAGCTTTCTTT
few	TRBV4-3	TRBD2	16	TRBJ2-2	CASSINSGGNTGELFF	TGCGCCAGCAGTATCAATAGCGGGGGGAACACCGGGGAGCTGTTTTTT
.	TRBV7-2	TRBD1	14	TRBJ2-7	CASSTGQFSYEQYF	TGTGCCAGCAGCACGGGACAGTTCTCCTACGAGCAGTACTTC